The sequence of this T cell receptor (beta chain) was determined in a study of post-analysis software for immune sequencing data. Study details: Relapsing-remitting, secondary progressive and progressive-relapsing forms made up the multiple sclerosis disease courses. Study conclusions and caveats: Relative to controls, patients had roughly five TRBV segments at higher frequency, with TRBV5-6, TRBV5-1 and TRBV20-1 among these. There was significantly lower normalized Chao1 diversity in multiple sclerosis patients than in controls. Clustering by F measure revealed strong co-clustering among samples prepared together in one batch.

This clonotype has only one observation. The antigen remains undetermined. The authors incorporated unique molecular identifiers into the TCR beta cDNA libraries. T cells numbering roughly 0.85 to 11 million gave rise to some 500,000 cDNA molecules. MiXCR was run by TCRdb on the PCR reads, yielding one entry per CDR3 protein. The sample lists 400,000 to 500,000 distinct CDR3 sequences, 30% to 40% occurring once. Germline trimming cut 2 bases from V and 5 bases from J; bases unmatched to any gene: 8. This CDR3 spans 16 amino acids. The germline V gene encodes CDR1 KGHDR and CDR2 SFDVKD. This clonotype was sampled from a girl aged 2-10 years with multiple sclerosis. This chain links TRBV24-1 with TRBJ1-2; 9 bases map to TRBD1. Sequences were obtained from blood. CDR3 coding DNA: TGTGCCACCAGTGATTCATGCGGACAGGGGAATTATGGCTACACCTTC. Protein: CATSDSCGQGNYGYTF.